This T cell receptor beta chain is drawn from a study of identical twins (dated by TCRdb to about 2016). Regarding the complete study: To test whether fetal clonotypes persist, the study used deep sequencing on TCR alpha and beta repertoires from monozygotic twins, unrelated adults of various ages, and cord blood. To rule out contamination, replicate twin experiments were performed at different times with different library preparation protocols.

Beyond this particular receptor, the publication reports: In beta out-of-frame sequences, excess twin sharing was weaker, because having fewer shared sequences lowered the signal-to-noise ratio. Because the same donors could not be followed over many years, conclusions were based on cross-sectional statistical analysis. Recombination models systematically underestimated out-of-frame TCR alpha sharing in monozygotic twins but agreed with sharing between unrelated individuals. Fewer insertions were carried by abundant cord blood beta clonotypes, a similar but weaker trend appeared in young adult naive repertoires, and no such trend appeared in memory repertoires. Compared with coincidental sharing between unrelated individuals, an excess of low generation-probability sequences was observed among out-of-frame TCR alpha sequences shared between twins. Invariant T cells such as MAIT and iNKT could partly confound zero-insertion analyses, though diverse VJ usage argued against this for most clonotypes.

Taken from the germline V gene, the CDR1 and CDR2 loops are SGDLS and YYNGEE. Germline trimming: 3 bases from V, 4 bases from J; junction bases outside gene matches: 9. From the cysteine through the phenylalanine, the CDR3 covers 15 amino acids. Of all the DNA, just the CDR3 is kept, 45 bases in frame from base 1. This clonotype was seen at least ten times. The antigen it recognizes is unknown. Within one base of it there is no much larger clone, and no base qualities were kept. Libraries were built with 5' RACE. Data came from an Illumina HiSeq 2000. A universal primer binding site was added through template switching, and the final cDNA carried a unique molecular identifier so that TCR cDNA molecules could be counted accurately. Specific primers in the conserved constant-segment region were used to synthesize first-strand cDNA for TCR alpha and beta chains. To control for contamination, every cDNA library carried two barcodes: a SMART-Mk sample barcode plus Illumina barcodes. TruSeq adapter sequences and Illumina sample barcodes were added in two successive PCR steps. The TCR alpha and beta cDNA libraries were sequenced on the Illumina HiSeq platform using custom primers. The study's own analysis went as follows. MiGEC was used to process raw reads and extract unique molecular identifiers, and MiXCR was used to find CDR3 positions. Recombination models were inferred per individual with the repgenHMM and IGoR tools using an EM algorithm. The analysis of shared clonotypes was done with the tcR package in R, with sharing normalized by the product of cloneset sizes. To study raw recombination free of thymic and clonal selection effects, out-of-frame nonproductive sequences were analyzed. TCRdb passed the public sequencing reads through fastp at Q25 and MiXCR, retaining productive beta sequences. Rows merge per CDR3 protein into single entries with the most common DNA and genes. TCRdb's processing, not the study's, gives the V and J calls here. The sample contains 200,000 to 300,000 distinct CDR3 sequences, approximately 6.8% of them found a single time. The ten largest clonotypes hold around 5% of the sample.

Every donor in the study was a healthy Caucasian. Three pairs of female monozygotic twins, all aged 18 to 29 years, made up the twin cohort. CD4+ and CD8+ T cell populations were isolated with positive isolation kits from Invitrogen. These data were also reused for a study on yellow fever vaccine responses in identical twins. As described in the second report: According to the authors, in identical twins the way T cells responded to vaccination appeared partly convergent and partly personalized. The study precisely tracked vaccine-responding T cell clones in identical twins.

Sequenced: CD8+ T cells sorted from blood. This TCR was sampled from a woman aged 18-29 years in good health. The chain is made from TRBV9 and TRBJ1-2, with 7 bases aligning to TRBD1. At the DNA level, the sequence is TGTGCCAGCAGCGCCCCCCGACAGGGTGTCTATGGCTACACCTTC. This translates into CASSAPRQGVYGYTF.